The 25 T cell receptor beta chains below all came from one sample that was sequenced in a study of PD-1 blockade in classical Hodgkin lymphoma. The time point denotes: cycle 4 day 1 (C4D1), after about 6 weeks of nivolumab. Every patient experienced relapse after autologous stem cell transplantation, and brentuximab vedotin exposure varied. Libraries were prepared by immunoSEQ multiplex PCR; TCRdb keeps only in-frame clonotypes and omits some of them. This table holds about 90,000 clones, 83% found once. This specimen consisted of peripheral blood mononuclear cells (PBMCs), obtained before the fourth cycle of nivolumab. The receptors come from a human donor with classical Hodgkin lymphoma.

This clone has only one observation. This chain connects TRBV5-1 to TRBJ1-1; D ambiguous. Germline-derived CDR1 and CDR2 are SGHRS and YFSETQ. V lost 0 bases to trimming and J lost 3 bases, with 6 bases between them. The CDR3 runs to 13 residues. The CDR3 protein is CASSLEAHTEAFF. CDR3 DNA sequence: TGCGCCAGCAGCTTGGAGGCCCACACTGAAGCTTTCTTT.

The V gene is TRBV30, the J gene TRBJ2-1; TRBD2 matches at 8 bases. The J segment lost 0 bases and the V segment lost 4 bases, leaving 17 bases of the junction unmatched. Germline-derived CDR1 and CDR2 are GTSNPN and SVGIG (reference sequence). The CDR3 is made up of 19 amino acids. In DNA, the CDR3 is TGTGCCTGGAAGGCGGGGCTAGCGGGTGGGCATAGCTCCTACAATGAGCAGTTCTTC. This codes for CAWKAGLAGGHSSYNEQFF.

This rearrangement joins TRBV5-1 to TRBJ1-5; 7 nucleotides match TRBD1. This CDR3 has 14 amino acids. V dropped 4 bases and J dropped 10; count of bases not matched to a gene: 11. Germline assignment: CDR1 SGHRS and CDR2 YFSETQ. The DNA of the CDR3 is TGCGCCAGCAGCCCCGGACAGGTGGAGGGTCCCCAGCATTTT. Translated: CASSPGQVEGPQHF.

The J gene is TRBJ2-5, the V gene TRBV4-1; TRBD1 might be the D (6 bases). The V gene lost 4 bases and the J gene lost 3 bases, with 12 bases spanning the gap. This CDR3 is 14 amino acids long. The germline V gene encodes CDR1 MGHRA and CDR2 YSYEKL. The CDR3 nucleotides read TGCGCCAGCAGCCCGGGACAACTTGAAGAGACCCAGTACTTC. Encoded protein: CASSPGQLEETQYF.

The chain combines TRBV2 with TRBJ1-5; maybe TRBD1 (5 bases). The length of the CDR3 is 14 residues. V lost 8 bases to trimming and J lost 5 bases, with 16 bases between them. Germline CDR1 and CDR2: SNHLY and FYNNEI. CDR3 coding DNA: TGTGCCAGCTCCCTGATGAGCAGGGATCAGCCCCAGCATTTT. It yields the protein CASSLMSRDQPQHF.

The chain has TRBV14 and TRBJ2-3, with D unclear. The germline gives CDR1 SGHDN, CDR2 FVKESK. This CDR3 region has 12 residues. The ends were cut back, 1 base at V and 6 bases at J, with 5 bases in the middle. CDR3 region: CASSQVADTQYF. The CDR3 DNA reads TGTGCCAGCAGCCAAGTTGCCGATACGCAGTATTTT.

The rearrangement uses TRBV19 and TRBJ2-2; 7 bases fit TRBD2. The germline V gene encodes CDR1 LNHDA and CDR2 SQIVND (reference sequence). V was pared by 1 base and J by 7 bases, with 6 bases of the junction left unmatched. The length of the CDR3 is 15 residues. The CDR3 DNA reads as TGTGCCAGTAGTATAGCTAGACTAGCCGGCGGGGAGCTGTTTTTT. Translating it yields CASSIARLAGGELFF.

The chain is built from TRBV5-4 and TRBJ2-7, with 13 bases matching TRBD2. This CDR3 is built from 17 residues. The germline gives CDR1 SGHNT, CDR2 YYREEE (reference sequence). V shed 4 bases, J shed 2 bases, and the junction held 9 bases outside the gene matches. The CDR3 sequence: CASSPGLAGIRTYEQYF. CDR3 DNA sequence: TGTGCCAGCAGCCCGGGACTAGCGGGGATCAGGACCTACGAGCAGTACTTC. Full variable domain (missing parts from reference TRBV5-4 and TRBJ2-7): ETGVTQSPTHLIKTRGQQVTLRCSSQSGHNTVSWYQQALGQGPQFIFQYYREEENGRGNFPPRFSGLQFPNYSSELNVNALELDDSALYLCASSPGLAGIRTYEQYFGPGTRLTVT.

The chain joins TRBV10-3 to TRBJ2-3; 9 positions match TRBD2. J lost 6 bases, V lost 4 bases, and 11 bases had no gene match. Germline CDR1 reads ENHRY; CDR2 reads SYGVKD. The CDR3 length is 16 residues. The CDR3 DNA reads TGTGCCATCAGTGGGGATGGCGGGAGGGCCTTGGATACGCAGTATTTT. Its translation is CAISGDGGRALDTQYF.

This clone was detected once. The chain couples TRBV10-2 to TRBJ2-3; D may correspond to TRBD1 or TRBD2 (7 bases each). Looked up from germline, CDR1 is WSHSY and CDR2 is SAAADI. This CDR3 is 15 amino acids long. Trimming pared 3 bases from V and 2 bases from J, leaving 12 bases between. For the CDR3, the DNA is TGCGCCAGCAGTGACAGGGGGAGGGTCACAGATACGCAGTATTTT. Translation gives CASSDRGRVTDTQYF.

This rearrangement joins TRBV7-6 to TRBJ2-3; 8 bases match TRBD2. Germline CDR1 SGHVS, CDR2 FNYEAQ. V lost 2 bases, J lost 0 bases, and 4 bases stayed unmatched. The CDR3 loop spans 16 amino acids. CDR3 region: CASSLSGRGSTDTQYF. DNA of the CDR3: TGTGCCAGCAGCTTATCCGGGAGGGGGAGCACAGATACGCAGTATTTT. Complete variable domain (other parts from reference TRBV7-6 and TRBJ2-3): GAGVSQSPRYKVTKRGQDVALRCDPISGHVSLYWYRQALGQGPEFLTYFNYEAQQDKSGLPNDRFSAERPEGSISTLTIQRTEQRDSAMYRCASSLSGRGSTDTQYFGPGTRLTVL.

The V call is TRBV19, the J call TRBJ2-7; D uncertain. The CDR3 totals 15 residues. Germline V gene lookup returns CDR1 LNHDA and CDR2 SQIVND (reference sequence). Trimming shortened V by 2 bases and J by 1 base, and 12 bases separated the two germline ends. DNA for the CDR3: TGTGCCAGTAGTATAAGTGCGGCGGATTCCTACGAGCAGTACTTC. Its translation: CASSISAADSYEQYF.

This clone has more than one count but fewer than ten. The chain employs TRBV11-2 and TRBJ1-4; maybe TRBD1 (5 bases). Trimming cost V 0 bases and J 7 bases, with 9 bases left between them. Germline lookup yields CDR1 SGHAT and CDR2 FQNNGV. The length of the CDR3 is 14 residues. CDR3 sequence reads: CASSLDGGTEKLFF. CDR3 DNA sequence: TGTGCCAGCAGCTTAGACGGGGGAACTGAAAAACTGTTTTTT.

The CDR3 DNA sequence: TGTGCCAGCAGTTTATGGGTCGGGACTAATACCGGGGAGCTGTTTTTT. Its translation is CASSLWVGTNTGELFF. The chain links TRBV28 to TRBJ2-2; 7 bases fit TRBD2. In germline, CDR1 is MDHEN, CDR2 SYDVKM. Unmatched junction bases numbered 6, after V lost 0 bases and J lost 5 bases. The CDR3 spans 16 residues. The full variable domain, completed using reference TRBV28 and TRBJ2-2, is DVKVTQSSRYLVKRTGEKVFLECVQDMDHENMFWYRQDPGLGLRLIYFSYDVKMKEKGDIPEGYSVSREKKERFSLILESASTNQTSMYLCASSLWVGTNTGELFFGEGSRLTVL.

The chain is built from TRBV30 and TRBJ2-7, with 13 bases matching TRBD2. The CDR3 totals 15 residues. Germline lookup yields CDR1 GTSNPN and CDR2 SVGIG (reference sequence). Losses at the gene ends were 4 bases for V and 2 bases for J; bases not matched to a gene: 5. DNA of the CDR3: TGTGCCTGGAACGAACTAGCGGGAGGGCCCTACGAGCAGTACTTC. Protein: CAWNELAGGPYEQYF.

V gene TRBV7-2 combines with J gene TRBJ1-2; D gene uncertain. The germline V and J ends were trimmed by 3 bases and 4 bases, with 9 bases remaining between them. This CDR3 is built from 13 residues. Germline CDR1 is SGHTA and CDR2 is FQGNSA. DNA for the CDR3: TGTGCCAGCAGCTTCCCGGGGATCTATGGCTACACCTTC. Encoded protein: CASSFPGIYGYTF. Combining the CDR3 with reference TRBV7-2 and TRBJ1-2 gives the whole variable domain GAGVSQSPSNKVTEKGKDVELRCDPISGHTALYWYRQSLGQGLEFLIYFQGNSAPDKSGLPSDRFSAERTGGSVSTLTIQRTQQEDSAVYLCASSFPGIYGYTFGSGTRLTVV.

This clone was recorded once. This rearrangement joins TRBV15 to TRBJ1-1, with a possible D match to TRBD1 (5 bases). The CDR3 spans 14 residues. The germline V and J ends were trimmed by 5 bases and 5 bases, with 15 bases remaining between them. Looked up from germline, CDR1 is LNHNV and CDR2 is YYDKDF (reference sequence). The CDR3 is CATSRGGVGTEAFF. The CDR3 nucleotides are TGTGCCACCAGCCGGGGAGGGGTCGGGACTGAAGCTTTCTTT. Combining the CDR3 with reference TRBV15 and TRBJ1-1 gives the whole variable domain DAMVIQNPRYQVTQFGKPVTLSCSQTLNHNVMYWYQQKSSQAPKLLFHYYDKDFNNEADTPDNFQSRRPNTSFCFLDIRSPGLGDTAMYLCATSRGGVGTEAFFGQGTRLTVV.

The V call is TRBV7-8, the J call TRBJ2-2; 12 bases align to TRBD2. The J segment lost 0 bases and the V segment lost 8 bases, leaving 7 bases of the junction unmatched. The CDR3 consists of 17 residues. CDR1 is SGHVS, CDR2 FQNEAQ, per germline. The CDR3 DNA is TGTGCCAGCGTATCTCTAGCGGGAGGGCCGAACACCGGGGAGCTGTTTTTT. Amino acid sequence: CASVSLAGGPNTGELFF.

This chain links TRBV2 with TRBJ2-1; D ambiguous. V lost 6 bases, J lost 6 bases, and 12 bases lay in between. This CDR3 spans 13 amino acids. Germline CDR1 is SNHLY and CDR2 is FYNNEI. In DNA form, the CDR3 reads TGTGCCAGCAGGCTATCTACCGGCAATGAGCAGTTCTTC. It codes for CASRLSTGNEQFF.

This clone was detected a few times. This rearrangement joins TRBV6-1 to TRBJ1-5; a possible D gene is TRBD1 (5 bases). Germline V lookup: CDR1 MNHNS, CDR2 SASEGT. The CDR3 runs 16 residues. The V gene lost 2 bases and the J gene lost 0 bases, with 11 bases spanning the gap. The CDR3, as DNA: TGTGCCAGCAGTGAACAGGGTAGGATTAGCAATCAGCCCCAGCATTTT. Translation gives CASSEQGRISNQPQHF.

J is TRBJ2-1 and V is TRBV5-4; D is uncertain. This CDR3 comprises 14 residues. The germline CDR1 and CDR2 sequences are SGHNT and YYREEE (reference sequence). With 4 bases removed from V and 3 bases from J, the gap between germline ends came to 11 bases. The CDR3 DNA reads TGTGCCAGCAGCCCCGTTGGCCTCTACAATGAGCAGTTCTTC. It translates to CASSPVGLYNEQFF.

This clone was recorded only once. V is TRBV2 and J is TRBJ2-5, with a tentative D call TRBD1 (6 bases). V was pared by 5 bases and J by 4 bases, with 14 bases between. Per germline, CDR1 SNHLY and CDR2 FYNNEI. The CDR3 has 14 residues. CDR3 sequence reads: CASSFTGTRETQYF. Here the CDR3 DNA reads TGTGCCAGCAGTTTCACCGGGACACGAGAGACCCAGTACTTC.

This clone was counted between two and nine times. The chain carries TRBV7-9 and TRBJ1-5, with D unclear. Germline V gives CDR1 SEHNR, CDR2 FQNEAQ (reference sequence). This CDR3 spans 13 amino acids. V lost 5 bases to trimming and J lost 7 bases, with 12 bases between them. The CDR3 loop is CASSLEWGQPQHF. In nucleotides, the CDR3 is TGTGCCAGCAGCCTAGAGTGGGGACAGCCCCAGCATTTT.

This clone was detected only once. This rearrangement joins TRBV10-3 to TRBJ2-2, with 11 bases identical to TRBD2. There are 14 residues in the CDR3. J lost 6 bases, V lost 6 bases, and 3 bases had no gene match. CDR1 ENHRY and CDR2 SYGVKD come from the germline V gene. The chain's CDR3 is CAIRGLAEAGELFF. CDR3 DNA sequence: TGTGCCATCAGGGGACTAGCGGAAGCCGGGGAGCTGTTTTTT.

The chain employs TRBV5-4 and TRBJ2-5; 7 bases are shared with TRBD1. With V trimmed by 0 bases and J by 7 bases, 6 bases remained unmatched. The CDR3 extends over 14 amino acids. CDR1 is SGHNT, CDR2 YYREEE, per germline (reference sequence). This chain's CDR3 is CASSLEGRQGTQYF. DNA of the CDR3: TGTGCCAGCAGCTTGGAGGGGCGACAGGGGACCCAGTACTTC.